Listed here are 5 T cell receptor beta chains from one sample, sequenced in a study of shared clonotypes between healthy human individuals. Assay used: immunoSEQ multiplex PCR; TCRdb lists only in-frame clones, some missing. This sample yields around 2.5 million clones, of which 93% are seen a single time; 0.35% to 0.45% belongs to the top ten. The sequenced sample was naive CD4+ T cells from PBMCs. Stated subset: CD45RA+ positively selected. These receptor sequences come from a man younger than 35 in good health. Some clones in this sample may be carry-over from other donors' samples.

CDR3 protein: CASSLNQAEGYEQYF. Written as DNA, the CDR3 is TGTGCCAGCTCCCTCAACCAGGCGGAGGGCTACGAGCAGTACTTC. The chain recombines TRBV18 with TRBJ2-7; a possible D gene is TRBD2 (6 bases). This CDR3 is built from 15 residues. Per the germline V gene, CDR1 is KGHSH and CDR2 is LQKENI. The germline V and J ends were trimmed by 6 bases and 3 bases, with 18 bases remaining between them.

The CDR3 coding sequence is TGTGCCAGCAGCTTAATAATCAAGGGAAGCGAGCAGTATTTT. Translation: CASSLIIKGSEQYF. The chain employs TRBV11-2 and TRBJ2-3; D gene uncertain. Germline V gene sequence: CDR1 SGHAT, CDR2 FQNNGV. The CDR3 runs to 14 residues. V dropped 2 bases and J dropped 11 bases, with 17 bases sitting between them.

The gene calls are TRBV15 and TRBJ2-7; 7 positions agree with TRBD2. V dropped 4 bases and J dropped 2; count of bases not matched to a gene: 5. CDR3 length equals 14 residues. Germline V lookup: CDR1 LNHNV, CDR2 YYDKDF (reference sequence). CDR3 nucleotide sequence: TGTGCCACCAGCACTAGAGGACTAGCCTACGAGCAGTACTTC. Protein sequence: CATSTRGLAYEQYF.

This sequence joins TRBV6-6 and TRBJ2-7; D call uncertain. The CDR3 extends over 12 amino acids. Trimming pared 7 bases from V and 4 bases from J, leaving 11 bases between. CDR1 and CDR2 from the germline V gene are MNHNY and SVGAGI (reference sequence). CDR3: CASMYWPYEQYF. For the CDR3, the DNA is TGTGCCAGCATGTACTGGCCATACGAGCAGTACTTC.

The chain carries TRBV7-6 and TRBJ1-1; D possibly corresponds to TRBD1 (6 bases). V lost 5 bases, J lost 4 bases, and 14 bases lay in between. Per germline, CDR1 SGHVS and CDR2 FNYEAQ. The CDR3 loop spans 14 amino acids. The chain's CDR3 is CASSAGAKATEAFF. For the CDR3, the DNA is TGTGCCAGCAGCGCAGGGGCAAAAGCCACTGAAGCTTTCTTT.